This T cell receptor beta chain is drawn from a study of T cells in Graves' hyperthyroidism and ophthalmopathy. Looking at the study overall: Pretreatment peripheral blood was obtained at initial diagnosis.

Germline values: CDR1 DFQATT, CDR2 SNEGSKA (reference sequence). The CDR3 loop spans 13 amino acids. V trimming: 6 bases; J trimming: 8 bases; junction bases outside the gene matches: 8. Amplification of TCR beta CDR3 regions was performed using RNA transcripts as template. TCR CDR3 regions were first amplified by RT-PCR with HTBI primers. TCRdb re-analysed the multiplex PCR reads in MiXCR, keeping a single row per CDR3 protein. The sample includes fewer than 750,000 distinct CDR3 sequences, approximately 15% of them seen just once. The table lists this clonotype with many counts. J is TRBJ1-4 and V is TRBV20-1, with TRBD1 identical over 8 bases. This TCR was sampled from a woman in her forties or fifties with Graves' ophthalmopathy. The sequenced sample consisted of blood. The CDR3 sequence is CSARTGSGEKLFF. CDR3 DNA: TGCAGTGCGAGGACAGGGTCCGGCGAAAAACTGTTTTTT.